The 17 T cell receptor beta chains below all came from one sample that was sequenced in a study of identical twins' blood T cells. TCRdb re-derived calls from the 5' RACE reads in MiXCR, one entry per CDR3 protein. Of 350,000 to 450,000 distinct CDR3 sequences listed, 25% to 35% are singletons. The sequenced material came from PBMCs. These receptor sequences come from a woman between 18 and 50 years old in good health.

V usage is TRBV14 and J usage is TRBJ2-7; 9 bases agree with TRBD2. The CDR3 contains 16 residues. The V and J ends lost 1 base and 3 bases, in that order; junction bases with no gene match: 7. Germline-derived CDR1 and CDR2 are SGHDN and FVKESK. The CDR3 nucleotides are TGTGCCAGCAGCCAAGGGAGACTAGCGGTCATCTACGAGCAGTACTTC. Protein sequence: CASSQGRLAVIYEQYF.

The chain uses TRBV10-3 and TRBJ1-1, with no clear D. Germline CDR1 is ENHRY and CDR2 is SYGVKD. Trimming took off 6 bases at V and 1 base at J, with 6 bases between the two ends. This CDR3 has 12 residues. In DNA, the CDR3 is TGTGCCATCAGCAGACAGAACACTGAAGCTTTCTTT. This codes for CAISRQNTEAFF.

At least ten counts were recorded for this clonotype. The rearrangement links TRBV20-1 to TRBJ1-1, with a tentative D call TRBD1 (5 bases). Trimming took off 5 bases at V and 3 bases at J, with 10 bases between the two ends. The V gene's germline CDR1 is DFQATT and CDR2 SNEGSKA (reference sequence). The CDR3 is 12 amino acids. CDR3 sequence (DNA): TGCAGTGCTCAAGACAGATACACTGAAGCTTTCTTT. This translates into CSAQDRYTEAFF.

The sample holds a few counts of this clonotype. This chain joins TRBV7-2 and TRBJ2-3; TRBD2 might be the D (5 bases). V lost 1 base, J lost 3 bases, and 8 bases lay in between. This CDR3 has 14 amino acids. In germline, CDR1 is SGHTA, CDR2 FQGNSA. DNA for the CDR3: TGTGCCAGCAGCTTAGAAGGCGGGACAGATACGCAGTATTTT. This sequence encodes CASSLEGGTDTQYF.

This clonotype was seen only a few times. The rearrangement links TRBV14 to TRBJ2-2; no definite D call. V was cut by 1 base and J by 7 bases, with 7 bases left in between. CDR1 is SGHDN and CDR2 is FVKESK in the germline V gene. This CDR3 contains 13 residues. CDR3 loop: CASSQARYGELFF. The CDR3, as DNA: TGTGCCAGCAGCCAAGCGAGGTACGGGGAGCTGTTTTTT.

The table lists this clonotype with many counts. The V and J genes are TRBV14 and TRBJ1-1, with D uncertain. Trimming took off 0 bases at V and 1 base at J, with 3 bases between the two ends. Germline CDR1 is SGHDN and CDR2 is FVKESK. This CDR3 spans 13 amino acids. The CDR3 region has the DNA TGTGCCAGCAGCCAAGATGGGAACACTGAAGCTTTCTTT. This codes for CASSQDGNTEAFF.

On this clonotype: Its ends do not fully match the called genes, so a read error is possible. The chain links TRBV6-2 or TRBV6-3 to TRBJ1-5; D might be TRBD1 (5 bases). The germline CDR1 and CDR2 sequences are MNHEY and SVGEGT. CDR3 length: 16 residues. The CDR3, as DNA: TGTGCCGGCAGACCCCTTCCGGCAGGGTACAATCAGCCCCAGCATTTT. This translates into CAGRPLPAGYNQPQHF.

This clonotype was observed a few times. The chain recombines TRBV12-3 or TRBV12-4 with TRBJ1-5; a possible D gene is TRBD1 (6 bases). Trimming removed 9 bases from V and 2 bases from J, with 14 bases in between. The CDR3 length is 14 residues. In DNA form, the CDR3 reads TGTGCCAGTACTGGGGGGGGCGGCAATCAGCCCCAGCATTTT. Its translation: CASTGGGGNQPQHF.

The genes are TRBV7-9 and TRBJ1-5; D call uncertain. V was clipped by 4 bases and J by 8 bases, with 15 bases between them. The CDR3 is 14 residues long. Germline assignment: CDR1 SEHNR and CDR2 FQNEAQ (reference sequence). CDR3 region: CASSSSESGKPQHF. Here the CDR3 DNA reads TGTGCCAGCAGCTCTAGCGAGTCTGGGAAGCCCCAGCATTTT.

This clonotype has a handful of counts. The rearrangement links TRBV6-6 to TRBJ1-1, with D possibly matching TRBD1 (6 bases). In germline, CDR1 is MNHNY, CDR2 SVGAGI (reference sequence). The CDR3 is 11 residues long. Trimming stripped 8 bases from V and 4 bases from J, with 8 bases between. CDR3 in DNA: TGTGCCAGCTCGGGGGCCACTGAAGCTTTCTTT. It yields the protein CASSGATEAFF.

This clonotype was seen only a few times. The rearrangement uses TRBV19 and TRBJ1-5; D may be TRBD1 (6 bases). From germline, CDR1 is LNHDA and CDR2 SQIVND (reference sequence). Between the trimmed V and J ends, which lost 8 bases and 5 bases, there was a span of 19 bases. This CDR3 comprises 15 residues. The CDR3 DNA follows: TGTGCCAGTGCGATTTATGGGGGGCCGGATCAGCCCCAGCATTTT. Its protein is CASAIYGGPDQPQHF.

This sequence joins TRBV25-1 and TRBJ1-1; D not certain. The CDR3 has 13 residues. From germline, CDR1 is MGHDK and CDR2 SYGVNS. Between the trimmed V and J ends, which lost 3 bases and 2 bases, there was a span of 7 bases. In nucleotides, the CDR3 is TGTGCCAGCAGTGACGAGACAAACACTGAAGCTTTCTTT. It is translated as CASSDETNTEAFF.

This sequence joins TRBV5-1 and TRBJ1-2; 7 nucleotides line up with TRBD1. The CDR3 contains 13 residues. Germline assignment: CDR1 SGHRS and CDR2 YFSETQ. J lost 4 bases, V lost 5 bases, and 5 bases had no gene match. CDR3 DNA: TGCGCCAGCAGTCAAACAGGGGTCTATGGCTACACCTTC. This codes for CASSQTGVYGYTF.

V and J are TRBV20-1 and TRBJ2-5; TRBD1 matches 9 bases. V dropped 3 bases and J dropped 0; count of bases not matched to a gene: 8. Germline CDR1 and CDR2: DFQATT and SNEGSKA (reference sequence). The CDR3 runs to 16 residues. The CDR3 nucleotides read TGCAGTGCTAGTGGACAGGGGAGCTTGTACCAAGAGACCCAGTACTTC. This encodes CSASGQGSLYQETQYF.

Notes on this clonotype: One end of the junction fails to match germline, which may point to a read error. V gene TRBV19 combines with J gene TRBJ1-5; the match to TRBD1 covers 7 bases. CDR1 and CDR2 from the germline V gene are LNHDA and SQIVND (reference sequence). The CDR3 runs 17 residues. The CDR3 nucleotides read TGTGCCAGTAGTATTAAGGGGGCCAGGATATTAAATCGGCCCCAGCATTTT. This sequence encodes CASSIKGARILNRPQHF.

This clonotype was seen more than once but under ten times. The gene calls are TRBV29-1 and TRBJ1-4; D gene uncertain. V was shortened by 4 bases and J by 8 bases, with 8 bases between the two germline ends. Germline V gene sequence: CDR1 SQVTM, CDR2 ANQGSEA. This CDR3 is 11 amino acids long. CDR3 amino acids: CSVGGGEKLFF. The CDR3 DNA follows: TGCAGCGTTGGGGGAGGGGAAAAACTGTTTTTT. The full variable domain, in which reference TRBV29-1 and TRBJ1-4 provide the parts outside the CDR3, is SAVISQKPSRDICQRGTSLTIQCQVDSQVTMMFWYRQQPGQSLTLIATANQGSEATYESGFVIDKFPISRPNLTFSTLTVSNMSPEDSSIYLCSVGGGEKLFFGSGTQLSVL.

V gene TRBV29-1 combines with J gene TRBJ1-1, with D uncertain. This CDR3 has 11 amino acids. Trimming took off 3 bases at V and 8 bases at J, with 10 bases between the two ends. The germline CDR1 and CDR2 sequences are SQVTM and ANQGSEA. CDR3 sequence reads: CSVEVRQEAFF. In DNA form, the CDR3 reads TGCAGCGTTGAGGTAAGGCAAGAAGCTTTCTTT. The full variable domain, completed using reference TRBV29-1 and TRBJ1-1, is SAVISQKPSRDICQRGTSLTIQCQVDSQVTMMFWYRQQPGQSLTLIATANQGSEATYESGFVIDKFPISRPNLTFSTLTVSNMSPEDSSIYLCSVEVRQEAFFGQGTRLTVV.